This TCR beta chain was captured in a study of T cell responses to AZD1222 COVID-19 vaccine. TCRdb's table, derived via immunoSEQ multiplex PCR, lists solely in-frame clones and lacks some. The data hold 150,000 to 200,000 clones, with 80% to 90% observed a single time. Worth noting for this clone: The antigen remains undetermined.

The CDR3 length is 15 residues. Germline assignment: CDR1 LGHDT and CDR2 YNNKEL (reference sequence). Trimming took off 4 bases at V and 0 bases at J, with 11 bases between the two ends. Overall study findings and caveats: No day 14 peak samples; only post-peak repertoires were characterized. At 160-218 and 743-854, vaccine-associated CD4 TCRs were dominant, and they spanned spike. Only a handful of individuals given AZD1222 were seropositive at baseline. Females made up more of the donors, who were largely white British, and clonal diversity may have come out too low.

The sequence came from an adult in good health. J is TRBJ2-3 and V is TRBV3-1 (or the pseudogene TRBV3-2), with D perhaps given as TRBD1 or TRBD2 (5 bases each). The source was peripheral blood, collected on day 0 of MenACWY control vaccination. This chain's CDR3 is CASSPGPISTDTQYF. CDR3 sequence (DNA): TGTGCCAGCAGCCCGGGACCTATTAGCACAGATACGCAGTATTTT.